This T cell receptor beta chain was retrieved from a study of blood T cell repertoires in COVID-19. At the level of the study: Sources were T cells, B-cell-depleted T cells, or PBMCs; the material itself was cDNA or gDNA.

This clone was observed a handful of times. TCRdb's copy holds only in-frame clones and misses some; the assay was immunoSEQ multiplex PCR. The repertoire holds around 300,000 clones, with 88% as singletons. J was trimmed by 4 bases and V by 10 bases; bases with no gene match: 1. This CDR3 has 12 residues. Cohort allocation depended upon clinical history that participants reported. Two negative PCRs, clearance, or symptom resolution had been documented for recovered Cohort 3 donors. The gene calls are TRBV12-3 or TRBV12-4 and TRBJ2-2; TRBD1 agrees at 9 bases. This receptor was identified in a woman aged 45-65 years who had recovered from COVID-19. The sequenced material came from PBMCs or T cells enriched from blood (not recorded which). CDR3 in amino acids: CAMDRGTGELFF. CDR3 in DNA: TGTGCCATGGACAGGGGCACCGGGGAGCTGTTTTTT.